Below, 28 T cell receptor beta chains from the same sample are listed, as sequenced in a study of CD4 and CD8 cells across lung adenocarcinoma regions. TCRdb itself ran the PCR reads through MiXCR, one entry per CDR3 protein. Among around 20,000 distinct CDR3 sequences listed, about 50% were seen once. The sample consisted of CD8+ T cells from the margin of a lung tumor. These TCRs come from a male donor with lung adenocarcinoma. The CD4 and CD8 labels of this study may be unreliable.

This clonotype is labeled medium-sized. The CDR3 sequence is CATHPSGPLYEQYF. Here the CDR3 DNA reads TGTGCCACGCACCCATCAGGGCCCCTCTACGAGCAGTACTTC. The gene calls are TRBV6-6 and TRBJ2-7, with D perhaps matching TRBD1 (5 bases). Trimming stripped 10 bases from V and 3 bases from J, with 19 bases between. Germline loops: CDR1 MNHNY, CDR2 SVGAGI (reference sequence). The CDR3 has 14 amino acids.

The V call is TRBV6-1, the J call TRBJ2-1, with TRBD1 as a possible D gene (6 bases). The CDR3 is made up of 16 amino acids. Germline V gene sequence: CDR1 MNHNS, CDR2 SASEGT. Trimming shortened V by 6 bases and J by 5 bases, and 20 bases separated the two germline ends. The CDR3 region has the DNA TGTGCCAGCAGCCCCACCTGGGACAAAATCCACAATGAGCAGTTCTTC. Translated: CASSPTWDKIHNEQFF.

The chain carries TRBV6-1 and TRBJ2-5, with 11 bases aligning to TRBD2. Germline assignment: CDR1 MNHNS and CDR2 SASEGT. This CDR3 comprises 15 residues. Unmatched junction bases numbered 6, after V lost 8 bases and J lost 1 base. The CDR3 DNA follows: TGTGCCAGCGCTATTCTAGCGGGAGGCCAAGAGACCCAGTACTTC. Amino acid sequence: CASAILAGGQETQYF.

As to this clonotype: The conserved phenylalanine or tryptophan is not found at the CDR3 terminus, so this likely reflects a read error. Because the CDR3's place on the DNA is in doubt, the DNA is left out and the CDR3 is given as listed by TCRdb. Here the CDR3 reads CKQLCTPAPGS. The gene calls are TRBV7-1 and TRBJ2-5. TRBV7-1 is classed as an ORF, of uncertain function. The CDR3 numbers 11 amino acids, ends counted.

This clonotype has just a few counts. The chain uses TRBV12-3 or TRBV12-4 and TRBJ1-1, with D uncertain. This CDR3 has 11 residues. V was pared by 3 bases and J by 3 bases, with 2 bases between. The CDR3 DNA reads TGTGCCAGCAGTTTCTACACTGAAGCTTTCTTT. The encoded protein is CASSFYTEAFF.

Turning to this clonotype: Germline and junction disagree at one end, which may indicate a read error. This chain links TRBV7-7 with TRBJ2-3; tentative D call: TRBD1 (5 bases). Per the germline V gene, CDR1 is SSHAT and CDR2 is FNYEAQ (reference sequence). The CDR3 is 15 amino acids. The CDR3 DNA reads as TGTGCTAGCAGCCCCCAGACTGTGGGCACAGGTACGCAGTATTTT. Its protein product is CASSPQTVGTGTQYF.

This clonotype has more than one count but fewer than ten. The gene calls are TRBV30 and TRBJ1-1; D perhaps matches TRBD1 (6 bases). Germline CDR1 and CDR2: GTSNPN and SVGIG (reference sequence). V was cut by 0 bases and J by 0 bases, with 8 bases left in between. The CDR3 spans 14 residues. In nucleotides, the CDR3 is TGTGCCTGGAGTGTCTGGGACATGAACACTGAAGCTTTCTTT. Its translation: CAWSVWDMNTEAFF. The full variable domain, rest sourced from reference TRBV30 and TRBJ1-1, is SQTIHQWPATLVQPVGSPLSLECTVEGTSNPNLYWYRQAAGRGLQLLFYSVGIGQISSEVPQNLSASRPQDRQFILSSKKLLLSDSGFYLCAWSVWDMNTEAFFGQGTRLTVV.

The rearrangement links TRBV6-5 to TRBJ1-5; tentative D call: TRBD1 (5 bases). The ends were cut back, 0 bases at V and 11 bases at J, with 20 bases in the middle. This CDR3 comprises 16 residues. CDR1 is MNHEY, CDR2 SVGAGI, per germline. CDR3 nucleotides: TGTGCCAGCAGTTACTCAGGGTCAGGGTCTCTGGGGACCCAGCATTTT. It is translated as CASSYSGSGSLGTQHF.

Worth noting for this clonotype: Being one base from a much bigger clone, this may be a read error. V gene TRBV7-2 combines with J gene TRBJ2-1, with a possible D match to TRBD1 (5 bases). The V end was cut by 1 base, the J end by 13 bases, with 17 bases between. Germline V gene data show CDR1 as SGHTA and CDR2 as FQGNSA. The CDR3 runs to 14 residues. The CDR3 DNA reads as TGTGCCAGCAGCTTAGGGGGCAGGTCCGAGACCCAGTTCTTC. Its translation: CASSLGGRSETQFF.

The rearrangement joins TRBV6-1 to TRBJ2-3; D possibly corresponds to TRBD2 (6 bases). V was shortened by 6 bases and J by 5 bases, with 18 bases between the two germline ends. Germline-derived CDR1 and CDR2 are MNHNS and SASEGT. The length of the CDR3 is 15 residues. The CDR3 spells CASRTMGGKIDTQYF. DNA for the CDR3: TGTGCCAGCAGGACAATGGGCGGGAAAATAGATACGCAGTATTTT.

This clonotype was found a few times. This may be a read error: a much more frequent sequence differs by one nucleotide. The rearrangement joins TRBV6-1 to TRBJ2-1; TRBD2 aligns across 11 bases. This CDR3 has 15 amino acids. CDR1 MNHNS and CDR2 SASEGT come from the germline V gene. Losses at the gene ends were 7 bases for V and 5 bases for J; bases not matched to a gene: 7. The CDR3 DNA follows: TGTGCCAGCAATAAAGAACTAGCGGGAGACAATGAGCAGTTCTTC. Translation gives CASNKELAGDNEQFF.

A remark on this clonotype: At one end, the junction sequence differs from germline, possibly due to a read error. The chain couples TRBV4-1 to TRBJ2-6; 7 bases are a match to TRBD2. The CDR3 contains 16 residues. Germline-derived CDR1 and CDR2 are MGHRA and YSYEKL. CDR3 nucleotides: TGCGCCAGCTCATTAGGGAGGGACTCTGGGGCCTACGTGCTGTTTTTC. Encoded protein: CASSLGRDSGAYVLFF.

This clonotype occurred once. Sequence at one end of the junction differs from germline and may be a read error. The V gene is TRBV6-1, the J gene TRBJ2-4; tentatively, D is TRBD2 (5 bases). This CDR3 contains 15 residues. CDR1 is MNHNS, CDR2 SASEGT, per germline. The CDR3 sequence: CASSAEPRAKDMQYF. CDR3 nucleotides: TGTGCCAGCAGCGCGGAGCCGCGGGCCAAAGATATGCAGTATTTC.

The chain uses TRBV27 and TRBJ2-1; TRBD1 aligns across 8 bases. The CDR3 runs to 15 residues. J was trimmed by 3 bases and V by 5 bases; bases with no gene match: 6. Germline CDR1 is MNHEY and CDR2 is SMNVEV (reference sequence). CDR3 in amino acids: CASSPSGGRYNEQFF. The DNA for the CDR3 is TGTGCCAGCAGTCCATCAGGGGGCCGCTACAATGAGCAGTTCTTC.

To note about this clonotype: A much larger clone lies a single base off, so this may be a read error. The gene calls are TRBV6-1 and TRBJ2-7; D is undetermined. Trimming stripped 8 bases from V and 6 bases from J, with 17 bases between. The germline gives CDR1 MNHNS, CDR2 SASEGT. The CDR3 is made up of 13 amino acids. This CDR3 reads CASGPYRSGEQYF. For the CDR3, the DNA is TGTGCCAGCGGCCCCTATCGGAGTGGCGAGCAGTACTTC.

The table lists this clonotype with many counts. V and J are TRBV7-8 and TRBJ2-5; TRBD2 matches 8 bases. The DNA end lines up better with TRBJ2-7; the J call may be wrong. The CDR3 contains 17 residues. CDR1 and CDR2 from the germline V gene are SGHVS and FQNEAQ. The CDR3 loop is CASSLLVVGTRKSEQYF. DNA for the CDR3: TGTGCCAGCAGCCTCTTGGTGGTGGGGACTAGGAAGAGCGAGCAGTACTTC.

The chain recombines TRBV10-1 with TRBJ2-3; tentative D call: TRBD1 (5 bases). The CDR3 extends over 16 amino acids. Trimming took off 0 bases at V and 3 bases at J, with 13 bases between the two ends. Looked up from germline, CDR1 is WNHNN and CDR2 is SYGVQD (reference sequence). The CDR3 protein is CASSESRGWRTDTQYF. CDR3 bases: TGCGCCAGCAGTGAGTCAAGGGGCTGGCGAACAGATACGCAGTATTTT.

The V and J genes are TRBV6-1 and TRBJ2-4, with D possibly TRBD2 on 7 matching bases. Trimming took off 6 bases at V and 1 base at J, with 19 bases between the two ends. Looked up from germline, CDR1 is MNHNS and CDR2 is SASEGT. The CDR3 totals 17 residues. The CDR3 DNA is TGTGCCAGCAGCCGAGTGTGGGGGAGGGGGGCCAAAAACATTCAGTACTTC. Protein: CASSRVWGRGAKNIQYF.

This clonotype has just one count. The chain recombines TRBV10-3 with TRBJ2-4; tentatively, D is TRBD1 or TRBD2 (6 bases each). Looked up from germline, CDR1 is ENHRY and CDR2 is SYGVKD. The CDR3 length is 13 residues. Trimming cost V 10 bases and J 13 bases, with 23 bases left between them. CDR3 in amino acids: CATGARARNTQYF. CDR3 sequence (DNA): TGTGCCACGGGGGCGAGAGCCAGAAATACGCAGTACTTC.

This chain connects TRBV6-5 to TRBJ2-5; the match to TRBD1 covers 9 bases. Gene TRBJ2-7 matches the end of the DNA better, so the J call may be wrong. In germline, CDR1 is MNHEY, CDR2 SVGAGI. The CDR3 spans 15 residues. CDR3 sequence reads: CASSYSPGQGSEQYF. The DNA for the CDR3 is TGTGCCAGCAGTTACTCACCGGGACAGGGATCCGAGCAGTACTTC.

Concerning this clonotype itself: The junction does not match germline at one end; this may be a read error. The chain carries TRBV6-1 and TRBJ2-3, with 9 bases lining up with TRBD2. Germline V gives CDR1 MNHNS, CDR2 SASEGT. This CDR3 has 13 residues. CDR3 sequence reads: CATVAGATNTQYF. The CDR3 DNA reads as TGTGCCACGGTAGCGGGAGCCACGAATACGCAGTACTTT.

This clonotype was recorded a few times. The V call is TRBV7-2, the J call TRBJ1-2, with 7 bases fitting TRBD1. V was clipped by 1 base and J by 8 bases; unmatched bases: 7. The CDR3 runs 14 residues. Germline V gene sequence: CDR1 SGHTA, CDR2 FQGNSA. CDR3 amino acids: CASSLGHEGGGYTF. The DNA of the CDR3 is TGTGCCAGCAGCTTAGGTCATGAAGGGGGCGGCTACACCTTC.

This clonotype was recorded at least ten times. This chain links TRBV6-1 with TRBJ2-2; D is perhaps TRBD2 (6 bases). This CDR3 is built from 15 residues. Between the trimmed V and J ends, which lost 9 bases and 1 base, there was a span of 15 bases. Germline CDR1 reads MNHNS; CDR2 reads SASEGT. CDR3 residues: CASSLLARNTGELFF. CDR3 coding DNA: TGTGCCAGTTCCCTGCTAGCGCGGAACACCGGGGAGCTGTTTTTT.

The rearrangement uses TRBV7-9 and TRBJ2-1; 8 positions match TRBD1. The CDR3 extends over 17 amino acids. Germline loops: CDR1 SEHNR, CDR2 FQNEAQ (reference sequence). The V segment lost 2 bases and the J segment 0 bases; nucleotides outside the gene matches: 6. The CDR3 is CASSLRQGSSSYNEQFF. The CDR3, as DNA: TGTGCCAGCAGCTTACGACAGGGGTCCAGCTCCTACAATGAGCAGTTCTTC.

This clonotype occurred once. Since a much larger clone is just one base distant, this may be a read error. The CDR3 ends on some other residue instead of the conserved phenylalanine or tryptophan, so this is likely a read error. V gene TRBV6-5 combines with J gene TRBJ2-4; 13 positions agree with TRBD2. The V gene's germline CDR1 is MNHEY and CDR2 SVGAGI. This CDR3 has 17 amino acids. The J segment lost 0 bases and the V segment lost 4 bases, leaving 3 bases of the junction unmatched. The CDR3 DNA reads TGTGCCAGCAGTTCCGGGACTAGCGGGATAGCCAAAAACATTCAGTACTTA. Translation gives CASSSGTSGIAKNIQYL.

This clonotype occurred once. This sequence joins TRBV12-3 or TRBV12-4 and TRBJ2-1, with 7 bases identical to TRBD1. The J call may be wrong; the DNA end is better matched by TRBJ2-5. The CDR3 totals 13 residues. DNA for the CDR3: TGTGCCAGCACGTCCGGGACAGAAGAGACCCAGTACTTC. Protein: CASTSGTEETQYF.

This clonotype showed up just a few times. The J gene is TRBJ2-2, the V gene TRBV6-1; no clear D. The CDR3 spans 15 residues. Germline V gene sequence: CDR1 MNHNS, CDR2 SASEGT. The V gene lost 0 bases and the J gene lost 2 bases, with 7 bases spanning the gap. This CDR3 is CASSEAQDNTGELFF. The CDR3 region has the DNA TGTGCCAGCAGTGAAGCCCAAGACAACACCGGGGAGCTGTTTTTT.

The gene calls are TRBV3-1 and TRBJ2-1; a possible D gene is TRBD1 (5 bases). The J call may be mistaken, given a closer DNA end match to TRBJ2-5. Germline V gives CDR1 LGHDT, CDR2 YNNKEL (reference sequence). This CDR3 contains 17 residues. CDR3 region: CASSPIYYSGPRETQYF. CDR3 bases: TGTGCCAGCAGTCCTATTTACTATTCAGGGCCCCGGGAGACCCAGTACTTC.